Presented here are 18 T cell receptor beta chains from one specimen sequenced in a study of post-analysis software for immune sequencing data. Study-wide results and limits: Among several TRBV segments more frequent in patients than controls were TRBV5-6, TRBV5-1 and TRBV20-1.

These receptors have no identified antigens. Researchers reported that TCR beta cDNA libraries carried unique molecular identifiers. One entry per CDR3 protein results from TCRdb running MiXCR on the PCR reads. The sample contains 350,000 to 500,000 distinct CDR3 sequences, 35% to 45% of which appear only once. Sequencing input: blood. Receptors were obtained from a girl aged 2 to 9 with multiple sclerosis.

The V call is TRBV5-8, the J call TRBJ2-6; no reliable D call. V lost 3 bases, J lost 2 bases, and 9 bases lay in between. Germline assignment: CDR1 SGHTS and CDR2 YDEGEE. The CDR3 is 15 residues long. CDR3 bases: TGTGCCAGCAGCTCTGCAGAGGCTGGGGCCAACGTCCTGACTTTC. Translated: CASSSAEAGANVLTF.

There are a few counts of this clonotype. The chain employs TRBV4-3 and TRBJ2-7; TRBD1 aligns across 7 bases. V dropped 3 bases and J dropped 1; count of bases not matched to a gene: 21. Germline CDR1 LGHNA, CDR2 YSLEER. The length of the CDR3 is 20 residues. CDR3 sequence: CASSQEPATGDQYRSYEQYF. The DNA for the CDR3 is TGCGCCAGCAGCCAGGAACCCGCCACAGGGGATCAATACCGGTCCTACGAGCAGTACTTC.

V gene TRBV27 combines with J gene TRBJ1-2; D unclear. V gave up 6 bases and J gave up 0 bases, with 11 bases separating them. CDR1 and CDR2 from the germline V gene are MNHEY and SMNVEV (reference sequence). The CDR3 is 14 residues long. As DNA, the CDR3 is TGTGCCAGCAGACCTAGCCCTGCTAACTATGGCTACACCTTC. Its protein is CASRPSPANYGYTF.

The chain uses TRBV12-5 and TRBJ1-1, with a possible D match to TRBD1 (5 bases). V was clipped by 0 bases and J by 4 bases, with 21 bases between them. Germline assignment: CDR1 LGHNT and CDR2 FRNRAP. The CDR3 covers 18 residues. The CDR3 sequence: CASGLVGDPGPWGTEAFF. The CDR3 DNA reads TGTGCTAGTGGTTTGGTGGGGGACCCGGGACCATGGGGCACTGAAGCTTTCTTT. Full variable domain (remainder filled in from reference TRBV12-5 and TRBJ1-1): DARVTQTPRHKVTEMGQEVTMRCQPILGHNTVFWYRQTMMQGLELLAYFRNRAPLDDSGMPKDRFSAEMPDATLATLKIQPSEPRDSAVYFCASGLVGDPGPWGTEAFFGQGTRLTVV.

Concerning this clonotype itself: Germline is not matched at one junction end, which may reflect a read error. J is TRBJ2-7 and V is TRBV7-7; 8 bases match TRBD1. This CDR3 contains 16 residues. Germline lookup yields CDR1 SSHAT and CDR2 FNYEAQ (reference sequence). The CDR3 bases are TGTGCTAGCAGCTCGGGAAGACAGGGGTGTGGCTACGAGCAGTACTTC. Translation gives CASSSGRQGCGYEQYF.

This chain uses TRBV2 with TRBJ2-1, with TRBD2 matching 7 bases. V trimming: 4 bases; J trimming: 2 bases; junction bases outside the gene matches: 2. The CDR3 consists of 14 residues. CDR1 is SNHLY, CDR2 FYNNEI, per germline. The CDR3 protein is CASSASGAYNEQFF. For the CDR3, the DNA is TGTGCCAGCAGTGCAAGCGGGGCCTACAATGAGCAGTTCTTC.

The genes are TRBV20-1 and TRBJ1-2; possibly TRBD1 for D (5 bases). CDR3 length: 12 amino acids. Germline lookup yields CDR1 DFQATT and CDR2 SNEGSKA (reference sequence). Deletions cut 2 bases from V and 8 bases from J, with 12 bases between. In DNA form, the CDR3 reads TGCAGTGCTAGACCCAGGGTGGGAGGCTACACCTTC. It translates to CSARPRVGGYTF.

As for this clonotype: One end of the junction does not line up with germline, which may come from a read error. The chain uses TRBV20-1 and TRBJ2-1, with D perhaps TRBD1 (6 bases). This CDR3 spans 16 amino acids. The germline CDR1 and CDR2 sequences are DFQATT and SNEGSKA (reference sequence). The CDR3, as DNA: TGCGGTGCTAGGTACGGAGGACAGACCTCCTACAATGAGCAGTTCTTC. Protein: CGARYGGQTSYNEQFF.

The CDR3 DNA is TGCAGTGCTAGGGAACCTAGCGGGAGGTTTACCTACGAGCAGTACTTC. It specifies CSAREPSGRFTYEQYF. This chain connects TRBV20-1 to TRBJ2-7, with 11 bases aligning to TRBD2. With V trimmed by 3 bases and J by 2 bases, 9 bases remained unmatched. The CDR3 is 16 residues long. The V gene's germline CDR1 is DFQATT and CDR2 SNEGSKA (reference sequence).

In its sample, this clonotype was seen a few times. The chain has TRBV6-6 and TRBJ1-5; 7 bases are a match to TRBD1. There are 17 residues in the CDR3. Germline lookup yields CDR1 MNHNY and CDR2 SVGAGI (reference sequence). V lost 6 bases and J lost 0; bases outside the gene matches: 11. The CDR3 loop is CASSWGFGTASNQPQHF. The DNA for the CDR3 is TGTGCCAGCAGCTGGGGTTTTGGGACAGCTAGCAATCAGCCCCAGCATTTT.

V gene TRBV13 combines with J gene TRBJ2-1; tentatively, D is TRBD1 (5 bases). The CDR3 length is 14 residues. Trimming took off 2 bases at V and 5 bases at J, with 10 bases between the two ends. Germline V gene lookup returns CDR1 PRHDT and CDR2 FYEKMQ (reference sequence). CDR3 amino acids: CASSLQGGNNEQFF. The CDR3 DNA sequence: TGTGCCAGCAGCTTACAGGGCGGCAACAATGAGCAGTTCTTC.

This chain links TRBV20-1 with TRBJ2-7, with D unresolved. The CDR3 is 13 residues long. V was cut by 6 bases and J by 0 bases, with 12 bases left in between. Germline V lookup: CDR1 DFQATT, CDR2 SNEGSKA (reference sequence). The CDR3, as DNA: TGCAGTGCCTCGACTCGTATCTCCTACGAGCAGTACTTC. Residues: CSASTRISYEQYF.

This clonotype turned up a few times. The chain's CDR3 is CSVEDSSVGAFF. The CDR3 DNA reads TGCAGCGTTGAAGATTCGTCGGTGGGAGCTTTCTTT. The gene calls are TRBV29-1 and TRBJ1-1; D is unresolved. Germline CDR1 is SQVTM and CDR2 is ANQGSEA. The CDR3 loop spans 12 amino acids. The V end was cut by 0 bases, the J end by 10 bases, with 12 bases between.

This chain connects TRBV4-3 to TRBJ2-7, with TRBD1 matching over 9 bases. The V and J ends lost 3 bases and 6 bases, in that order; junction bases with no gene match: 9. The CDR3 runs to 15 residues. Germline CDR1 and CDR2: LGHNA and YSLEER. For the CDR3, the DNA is TGCGCCAGCAGCCAGTTACCTACAGGGGGCTCCGAGCAGTACTTC. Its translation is CASSQLPTGGSEQYF.

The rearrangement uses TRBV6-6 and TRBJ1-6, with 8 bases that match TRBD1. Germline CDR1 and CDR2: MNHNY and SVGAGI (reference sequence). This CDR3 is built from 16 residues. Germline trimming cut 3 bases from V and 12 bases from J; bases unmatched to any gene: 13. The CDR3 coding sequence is TGTGCCAGCAGTTATATGGCGGACAGGGCCTCTTTACCCCTCCACTTT. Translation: CASSYMADRASLPLHF.

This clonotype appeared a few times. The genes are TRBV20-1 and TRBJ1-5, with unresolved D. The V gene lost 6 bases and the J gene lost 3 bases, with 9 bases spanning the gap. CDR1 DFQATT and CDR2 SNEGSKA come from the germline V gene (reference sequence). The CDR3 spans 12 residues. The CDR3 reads CSAGGFNQPQHF. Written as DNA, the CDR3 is TGCAGTGCAGGCGGATTCAATCAGCCCCAGCATTTT.

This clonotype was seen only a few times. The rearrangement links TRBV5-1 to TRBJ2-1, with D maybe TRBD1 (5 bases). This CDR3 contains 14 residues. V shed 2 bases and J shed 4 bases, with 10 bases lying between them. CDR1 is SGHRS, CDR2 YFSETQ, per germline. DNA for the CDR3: TGCGCCAGCAGCTTCCCAGGGTGGTACAATGAGCAGTTCTTC. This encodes CASSFPGWYNEQFF.

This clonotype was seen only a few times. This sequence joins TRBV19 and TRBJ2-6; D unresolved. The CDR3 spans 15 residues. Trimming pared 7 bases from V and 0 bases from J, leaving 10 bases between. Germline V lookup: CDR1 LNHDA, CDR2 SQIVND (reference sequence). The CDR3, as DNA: TGTGCCAGTAAGGCCCGTCGCTCTGGGGCCAACGTCCTGACTTTC. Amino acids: CASKARRSGANVLTF.